The clone carrying this T cell receptor (beta chain) has at least ten counts. What it recognizes is unknown. This entry comes from a study of neurological immune-mediated disorders. Study-level points and caveats: When the repertoires were sorted by phylogenetic grouping, those of 18 of 34 multiple sclerosis patients ended up in one related-CDR3 cluster, a possible signature.

One entry per CDR3 protein results from TCRdb running MiXCR on the 5' RACE reads. The profile shows 50,000 to 85,000 distinct CDR3 sequences, roughly 5.6% of them singletons. Material: PBMCs. The TCR was taken from a woman aged 25 to 39 with multiple sclerosis.

CDR3 in DNA: TGTGCCAGCAGCTTGAGGCGGGAGACCCAGTACTTC. Its translation: CASSLRRETQYF. V gene TRBV5-6 combines with J gene TRBJ2-5; D unresolved. Looked up from germline, CDR1 is SGHDT and CDR2 is YYEEEE. Trimming removed 1 base at V and 5 bases at J, with 6 bases between. The CDR3 is made up of 12 amino acids.